One and the same sample provided the 18 T cell receptor beta chains below, sequenced in a study of OX40 agonist ivuxolimab in advanced cancers. Preparation of the library involved the immunoSEQ multiplex PCR assay. TCRdb retrieved this table from immuneACCESS and kept in-frame rearrangements only. Not all clones are present; in checked studies, unresolved V genes account for under half, and no reason is known for the remainder. The sample records tens of thousands of clones, 80% to 90% of which are singletons. The ten largest clones add up to roughly a tenth of the sample. The sequencing here drew on CD4+ or CD8+ T cells sorted from blood, taken in a trial of the OX40 agonist ivuxolimab. These receptors were collected from an adult with an advanced solid tumor such as melanoma, head and neck, liver or kidney cancer.

This chain connects TRBV6-1 to TRBJ1-2; 10 bases are shared with TRBD1. With 6 bases clipped from V and 4 bases from J, the junction kept 5 bases outside the gene matches. The CDR3 length is 14 residues. Germline V lookup: CDR1 MNHNS, CDR2 SASEGT. The CDR3 is CASRGQGLSYGYTF. The CDR3 coding sequence is TGTGCCAGCAGGGGACAGGGGTTATCCTATGGCTACACCTTC.

V usage is TRBV5-6 and J usage is TRBJ2-5; D remains unclear. The ends were cut back, 2 bases at V and 5 bases at J, with 4 bases in the middle. In germline, CDR1 is SGHDT, CDR2 YYEEEE. The CDR3 has 11 amino acids. The CDR3 DNA sequence: TGTGCCAGCAGCTTATTCGAGACCCAGTACTTC. It translates to CASSLFETQYF.

The chain joins TRBV7-2 to TRBJ2-1; 10 bases map to TRBD2. Germline values: CDR1 SGHTA, CDR2 FQGNSA. This CDR3 comprises 17 residues. Trimming at V came to 5 bases and at J to 7 bases, leaving 14 bases not matched to a gene. In DNA form, the CDR3 reads TGTGCCAGCAGCCCGCGGGCTCTAGCGGGAGTTGATAATGAGCAGTTCTTC. Protein sequence: CASSPRALAGVDNEQFF.

The chain employs TRBV5-4 and TRBJ2-5, with TRBD1 matching over 9 bases. This CDR3 region has 13 residues. Germline CDR1 and CDR2: SGHNT and YYREEE (reference sequence). Trimming removed 5 bases from V and 3 bases from J; junction bases left unmatched: 2. The CDR3 DNA follows: TGTGCCAGCAGTCGGGACAGGGAAGAGACCCAGTACTTC. It encodes CASSRDREETQYF. The variable domain in full, completed from reference TRBV5-4 and TRBJ2-5, reads ETGVTQSPTHLIKTRGQQVTLRCSSQSGHNTVSWYQQALGQGPQFIFQYYREEENGRGNFPPRFSGLQFPNYSSELNVNALELDDSALYLCASSRDREETQYFGPGTRLLVL.

About this clone: At one boundary the junction diverges from the germline segment, which might be a read error. DNA for the CDR3: TGCAGCCTTGAGGGGACAGGGGAGTTAAATGAAAAACTGTTTTTT. Encoded protein: CSLEGTGELNEKLFF. This chain links TRBV29-1 with TRBJ1-4; TRBD1 matches 10 bases. CDR1 and CDR2 from the germline V gene are SQVTM and ANQGSEA. The CDR3 is 15 residues long.

The chain couples TRBV6-5 to TRBJ2-6; 9 bases are shared with TRBD2. CDR3 size: 15 residues. Germline values: CDR1 MNHEY, CDR2 SVGAGI. The J segment lost 2 bases and the V segment lost 6 bases, leaving 2 bases of the junction unmatched. CDR3 residues: CASRAGGAGANVLTF. The DNA of the CDR3 is TGTGCCAGCAGGGCGGGAGGGGCTGGGGCCAACGTCCTGACTTTC.

The chain recombines TRBV19 with TRBJ2-2; 8 bases map to TRBD1. V lost 7 bases, J lost 5 bases, and 12 bases stayed unmatched. CDR3 length: 16 residues. The germline V gene encodes CDR1 LNHDA and CDR2 SQIVND (reference sequence). Here the CDR3 reads CASTFDWQGATGELFF. In DNA form, the CDR3 reads TGTGCCAGTACTTTTGATTGGCAGGGGGCGACCGGGGAGCTGTTTTTT.

V usage is TRBV19 and J usage is TRBJ2-5, with TRBD1 matching over 10 bases. This CDR3 contains 16 residues. V shed 5 bases, J shed 11 bases, and the junction held 17 bases outside the gene matches. CDR1 and CDR2 from the germline V gene are LNHDA and SQIVND (reference sequence). CDR3 in amino acids: CASSSVTGTGAGEQYF. The CDR3 DNA sequence: TGTGCCAGTAGTTCTGTCACTGGGACAGGGGCGGGGGAGCAGTACTTC.

V and J are TRBV7-9 and TRBJ2-5; possible D gene TRBD2, 6 bases. Germline CDR1 is SEHNR and CDR2 is FQNEAQ (reference sequence). The CDR3 is made up of 13 amino acids. Trimming left V 0 bases short and J 5 bases short, with 7 bases between. CDR3 nucleotides: TGTGCCAGCAGCTTAGCGGGGGGTGAGACCCAGTACTTC. This codes for CASSLAGGETQYF.

The chain couples TRBV5-1 to TRBJ2-7; 8 bases are shared with TRBD2. The germline V gene has CDR1 SGHRS and CDR2 YFSETQ. This CDR3 region has 15 residues. V lost 7 bases and J lost 4; bases outside the gene matches: 13. The CDR3 is CASYPEAGATYEQYF. The CDR3 bases are TGCGCCAGCTACCCAGAAGCGGGAGCGACTTACGAGCAGTACTTC.

The V and J genes are TRBV10-3 and TRBJ2-7; TRBD2 agrees at 7 bases. Unmatched junction bases numbered 10, after V lost 3 bases and J lost 5 bases. Germline V gene sequence: CDR1 ENHRY, CDR2 SYGVKD. CDR3 length equals 15 residues. The CDR3 sequence is CAISEAGLTLNEQYF. Written as DNA, the CDR3 is TGTGCCATCAGTGAAGCGGGACTAACCCTAAACGAGCAGTACTTC.

The chain is built from TRBV18 and TRBJ1-1; D uncertain. Between the trimmed V and J ends, which lost 2 bases and 3 bases, there was a span of 4 bases. From germline, CDR1 is KGHSH and CDR2 LQKENI. The CDR3 runs to 12 residues. The DNA of the CDR3 is TGTGCCAGCTCACCAGGGGACACTGAAGCTTTCTTT. It translates to CASSPGDTEAFF. Based on the CDR3 plus reference TRBV18 and TRBJ1-1, the full variable domain is NAGVMQNPRHLVRRRGQEARLRCSPMKGHSHVYWYRQLPEEGLKFMVYLQKENIIDESGMPKERFSAEFPKEGPSILRIQQVVRGDSAAYFCASSPGDTEAFFGQGTRLTVV.

The chain links TRBV10-1 to TRBJ1-1; D is perhaps TRBD1 (6 bases). Germline CDR1 reads WNHNN; CDR2 reads SYGVQD (reference sequence). The V and J ends lost 3 bases and 7 bases respectively, with 15 bases between them. CDR3 length: 14 amino acids. CDR3 DNA: TGCGCCAGCAGTGAAGTGGTGGGGGCGGGTGAAGCTTTCTTT. The encoded protein is CASSEVVGAGEAFF.

The chain employs TRBV28 and TRBJ1-6, with D perhaps matching TRBD1 (6 bases). Germline CDR1 and CDR2: MDHEN and SYDVKM. V was trimmed by 7 bases and J by 3 bases, leaving 7 bases between them. The CDR3 is 13 amino acids. CDR3 nucleotides: TGTGCCAGCAACAGGGACTATAATTCACCCCTCCACTTT. Protein: CASNRDYNSPLHF.

This chain connects TRBV7-3 to TRBJ2-1; 9 bases agree with TRBD2. Trimming removed 4 bases from V and 9 bases from J; junction bases left unmatched: 13. Germline CDR1 SGHTA, CDR2 FQGTGA. The CDR3 runs 16 residues. The DNA of the CDR3 is TGTGCCAGCAGCTCTACTAGCGGGTTTCCCAGTACTGAGCAGTTCTTC. It encodes CASSSTSGFPSTEQFF.

The chain recombines TRBV5-1 with TRBJ2-2, with D tentatively TRBD1 (6 bases). Per the germline V gene, CDR1 is SGHRS and CDR2 is YFSETQ. The CDR3 totals 14 residues. The V gene lost 3 bases and the J gene lost 3 bases, with 9 bases spanning the gap. The CDR3 protein is CASSWSGDTGELFF. The CDR3 DNA sequence: TGCGCCAGCAGCTGGTCAGGGGACACCGGGGAGCTGTTTTTT.

The V call is TRBV5-6, the J call TRBJ1-6, with D perhaps matching TRBD1 (5 bases). With 1 base removed from V and 1 base from J, the gap between germline ends came to 12 bases. Germline V CDR1 and CDR2: SGHDT, YYEEEE. The CDR3 is 17 amino acids. CDR3: CASSLSGGLSYNSPLHF. The CDR3, as DNA: TGTGCCAGCAGCTTGAGTGGGGGTCTATCCTATAATTCACCCCTCCACTTT.

The rearrangement links TRBV6-6 to TRBJ1-1; TRBD1 might be the D (5 bases). Germline V lookup: CDR1 MNHNY, CDR2 SVGAGI (reference sequence). Trimming left V 5 bases short and J 4 bases short, with 14 bases between. The CDR3 consists of 14 residues. Here the CDR3 reads CASSQVQGGTEAFF. DNA for the CDR3: TGTGCCAGCAGTCAAGTGCAGGGCGGCACTGAAGCTTTCTTT.